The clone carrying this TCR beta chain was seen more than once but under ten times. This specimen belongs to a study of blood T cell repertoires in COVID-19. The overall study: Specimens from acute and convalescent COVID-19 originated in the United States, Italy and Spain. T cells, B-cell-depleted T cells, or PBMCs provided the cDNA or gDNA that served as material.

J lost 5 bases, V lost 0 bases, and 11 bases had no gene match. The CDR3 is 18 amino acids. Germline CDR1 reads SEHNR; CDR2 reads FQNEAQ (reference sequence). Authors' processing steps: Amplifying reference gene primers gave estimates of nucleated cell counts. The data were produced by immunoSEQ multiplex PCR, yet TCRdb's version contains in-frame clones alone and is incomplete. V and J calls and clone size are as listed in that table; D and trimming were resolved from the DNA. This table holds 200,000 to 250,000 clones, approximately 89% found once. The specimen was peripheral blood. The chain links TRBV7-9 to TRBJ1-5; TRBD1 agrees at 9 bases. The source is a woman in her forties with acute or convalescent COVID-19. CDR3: CASSLAHVDRGGDQPQHF. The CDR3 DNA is TGTGCCAGCAGCTTAGCGCACGTGGACAGGGGAGGAGATCAGCCCCAGCATTTT.